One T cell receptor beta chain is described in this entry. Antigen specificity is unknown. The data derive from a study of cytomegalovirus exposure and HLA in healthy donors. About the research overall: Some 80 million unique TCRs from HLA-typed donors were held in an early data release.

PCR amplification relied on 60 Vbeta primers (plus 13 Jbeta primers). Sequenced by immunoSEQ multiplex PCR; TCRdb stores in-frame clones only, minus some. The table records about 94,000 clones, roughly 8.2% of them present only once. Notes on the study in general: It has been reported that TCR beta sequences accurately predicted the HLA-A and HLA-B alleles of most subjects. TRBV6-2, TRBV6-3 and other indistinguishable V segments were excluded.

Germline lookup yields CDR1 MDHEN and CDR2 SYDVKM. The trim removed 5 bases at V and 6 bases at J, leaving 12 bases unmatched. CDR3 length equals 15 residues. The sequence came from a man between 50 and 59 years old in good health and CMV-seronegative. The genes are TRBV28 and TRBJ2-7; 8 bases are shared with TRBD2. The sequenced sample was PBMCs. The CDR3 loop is CASSPREGSLSEQYF. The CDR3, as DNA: TGTGCCAGCAGTCCCCGGGAGGGGTCGCTTTCCGAGCAGTACTTC.